The 14 T cell receptor beta chains listed next were all sequenced from one sample in a study of vaccination and CD4 T cells after COVID-19. TCRdb used MiXCR to reprocess the PCR reads, holding one entry per CDR3 protein. The repertoire holds about 18,000 distinct CDR3 sequences, with approximately 62% as singletons. The source was CD4+ T cells from blood, collected after SARS-CoV-2 vaccination. The receptors were sampled from a human donor who had recovered from COVID-19.

This chain uses TRBV12-3 or TRBV12-4 with TRBJ1-5; no definite D call. Trimming took 7 bases from V and 4 from J, leaving 8 bases between them. The CDR3 is 12 amino acids. The CDR3 is CASTLGNQPQHF. The CDR3 coding sequence is TGTGCCAGCACCCTTGGGAATCAGCCCCAGCATTTT.

Only a few counts were recorded for this clonotype. This chain joins TRBV20-1 and TRBJ2-1; 7 nucleotides line up with TRBD2. Germline CDR1 and CDR2: DFQATT and SNEGSKA (reference sequence). The CDR3 sequence is 16 residues long. Losses at the gene ends were 0 bases for V and 0 bases for J; bases not matched to a gene: 5. CDR3 coding DNA: TGCAGTGCTAGAGATGCGGGAGCCCTCTCCTACAATGAGCAGTTCTTC. It translates to CSARDAGALSYNEQFF.

The chain is built from TRBV6-1 and TRBJ1-2; the match to TRBD1 covers 7 bases. This CDR3 has 13 amino acids. Germline values: CDR1 MNHNS, CDR2 SASEGT. Trimming removed 7 bases from V and 8 bases from J; junction bases left unmatched: 10. The CDR3 DNA follows: TGTGCCAGCAAGCCCGACAGGGTTTTAGGCTACACCTTC. This codes for CASKPDRVLGYTF.

The chain couples TRBV14 to TRBJ1-1, with D possibly matching TRBD1 (5 bases). CDR3 length: 17 residues. Germline CDR1 reads SGHDN; CDR2 reads FVKESK. Trimming cost V 4 bases and J 8 bases, with 26 bases left between them. This chain's CDR3 is CASSPLWEWEGRMEAFF. CDR3 DNA: TGTGCCAGCAGCCCTCTCTGGGAATGGGAGGGGAGGATGGAAGCTTTCTTT.

This sequence joins TRBV5-1 and TRBJ2-2; TRBD1 matches 8 bases. Unmatched junction bases numbered 12, after V lost 7 bases and J lost 4 bases. The CDR3 is 16 residues long. In germline, CDR1 is SGHRS, CDR2 YFSETQ. CDR3 sequence reads: CASAEDRVMVTGELFF. The CDR3 DNA follows: TGCGCCAGCGCGGAGGACAGGGTGATGGTCACCGGGGAGCTGTTTTTT.

The V and J genes are TRBV6-5 and TRBJ1-1, with D perhaps TRBD1 (6 bases). CDR3 size: 16 residues. V lost 0 bases to trimming and J lost 1 base, with 12 bases between them. Germline V CDR1 and CDR2: MNHEY, SVGAGI. CDR3 DNA: TGTGCCAGCAGTTACTCAGGCAGGGGAAGGAACACTGAAGCTTTCTTT. Its protein is CASSYSGRGRNTEAFF.

V and J are TRBV5-8 and TRBJ1-1; TRBD1 aligns across 7 bases. Germline assignment: CDR1 SGHTS and CDR2 YDEGEE. This CDR3 has 11 amino acids. With V trimmed by 10 bases and J by 4 bases, 4 bases remained unmatched. CDR3 bases: TGTGCCGGTGACAGGGTCACTGAAGCTTTCTTT. Amino acids: CAGDRVTEAFF.

The gene calls are TRBV6-1 and TRBJ1-5; TRBD1 might be the D (6 bases). V lost 8 bases and J 6 bases, leaving 20 bases between the germline ends. Germline CDR1 is MNHNS and CDR2 is SASEGT. The CDR3 length is 15 residues. DNA for the CDR3: TGTGCCAGCCACCCCCTGGACAGTCCTTCTCAGCCCCAGCATTTT. Its protein is CASHPLDSPSQPQHF.

The table lists this clonotype with a few counts. The chain is built from TRBV6-1 and TRBJ2-3; 9 bases are a match to TRBD1. The germline V gene has CDR1 MNHNS and CDR2 SASEGT. V was clipped by 7 bases and J by 1 base; unmatched bases: 3. This CDR3 is 14 amino acids long. CDR3 in amino acids: CASTRDRGTDTQYF. The CDR3 nucleotides read TGTGCCAGCACACGGGACAGGGGCACAGATACGCAGTATTTT.

To note about this clonotype: Since the CDR3 does not end with the conserved phenylalanine or tryptophan, this likely comes from a read error. J is TRBJ2-2 and V is TRBV5-8; D remains unclear. Germline values: CDR1 SGHTS, CDR2 YDEGEE. Trimming left V 3 bases short and J 6 bases short, with 9 bases between. This CDR3 has 13 residues. The CDR3 region is CASSSGSSGELFL. The CDR3 region has the DNA TGTGCCAGCAGCTCCGGCTCTTCCGGGGAGCTGTTTCTT.

The V and J genes are TRBV10-3 and TRBJ1-1; D remains ambiguous. In germline, CDR1 is ENHRY, CDR2 SYGVKD. CDR3 length equals 13 residues. Trimming left V 4 bases short and J 1 base short, with 7 bases between. The CDR3 DNA reads as TGTGCCATCAGTGTGTCAGGGAACACTGAAGCTTTCTTT. It is translated as CAISVSGNTEAFF.

This clonotype showed up just a few times. V gene TRBV24-1 combines with J gene TRBJ2-3; 7 positions agree with TRBD2. The CDR3 runs 15 residues. CDR1 KGHDR and CDR2 SFDVKD come from the germline V gene. The J segment lost 5 bases and the V segment lost 1 base, leaving 5 bases of the junction unmatched. The DNA of the CDR3 is TGTGCCACCAGTGATTTAACGGGAGGTAAAGATACGCAGTATTTT. As protein: CATSDLTGGKDTQYF.

This rearrangement joins TRBV20-1 to TRBJ2-3; D is possibly TRBD2 (5 bases). CDR1 and CDR2 from the germline V gene are DFQATT and SNEGSKA (reference sequence). The CDR3 is 17 amino acids. Trimming removed 0 bases at V and 0 bases at J, with 16 bases between. DNA for the CDR3: TGCAGTGCTAGAGATCTGACCGGGGTCCCTAGCACAGATACGCAGTATTTT. It encodes CSARDLTGVPSTDTQYF.

The chain couples TRBV7-9 to TRBJ2-2, with D tentatively TRBD1 (6 bases). The CDR3 length is 18 residues. CDR1 and CDR2 from the germline V gene are SEHNR and FQNEAQ (reference sequence). Trimming shortened V by 5 bases and J by 4 bases, and 23 bases separated the two germline ends. CDR3 nucleotide sequence: TGTGCCAGCAGCGCCTGGACAGTCCCAGGGTTGGTCACCGGGGAGCTGTTTTTT. It translates to CASSAWTVPGLVTGELFF.